This T cell receptor beta chain was captured by sequencing in a study of T cells after posttransplantation cyclophosphamide. The V gene's germline CDR1 is LGHNA and CDR2 YSLEER. J was trimmed by 6 bases and V by 3 bases; bases with no gene match: 0. There are 14 residues in the CDR3. This clone was seen repeatedly, ten times or more. Antigen: not known. Only in-frame clones appear in the TCRdb table, and some are missing; sequencing was by immunoSEQ multiplex PCR. This repertoire holds about 6,400 clones, and none appear only once. A marrow graft followed busulfan-fludarabine conditioning, with cyclophosphamide on days +3 and +4. General study results and limits: Later blood repertoires were often dominated by clones from the donor CD8+ memory compartment. Skin or GI-infiltrating T cells shared few TRB sequences with blood. Recipient CMV seropositivity and CMV reactivation strongly tracked TRB clonality.

The sample consisted of PBMCs, taken after an allogeneic stem cell transplant with post-transplant cyclophosphamide. The chain joins TRBV4-3 to TRBJ1-4; 11 nucleotides align to TRBD1. The receptor comes from a male patient in his thirties who received an allogeneic stem cell transplant from an unrelated donor, was CMV-positive, and had acute and chronic GVHD. A share of the T cells may be of graft donor origin. CDR3 sequence: CASSQGQGDEKLFF. As DNA, the CDR3 is TGCGCCAGCAGCCAGGGACAGGGGGATGAAAAACTGTTTTTT.